This T cell receptor beta chain was identified in a study of T cells in Graves' hyperthyroidism and ophthalmopathy. The CDR3 spans 16 residues. The ends were cut back, 1 base at V and 6 bases at J, with 14 bases in the middle. In germline, CDR1 is SGHTS, CDR2 YDEGEE. Study-wide results and limits: Most thyroid clonotypes that were expanded above 0.001 also turned up in blood. A median about 6.2 months before onset, the model predicted ophthalmopathy.

This clonotype was picked up a small number of times. Its specificity is unknown. Ophthalmopathy patients had Clinical Activity Score at least 3, NOSPECS grade at least 4, duration under 3 months. Each diagnosis was grounded in clinical symptoms, serum thyroxine and TRAb, thyroid ultrasound, and orbital computed tomography. Amplified TCR beta CDR3 regions came from RNA transcripts. A set of HTBI primers served as the primers for a first-round RT-PCR of the TCR CDR3. TCRdb reprocessed the multiplex PCR reads with MiXCR, giving one entry per CDR3 protein. Here the sample spans under 600,000 distinct CDR3 sequences, approximately 15% being singletons.

The source of this sequence is a woman between 35 and 50 years old with Graves' ophthalmopathy. The chain carries TRBV5-8 and TRBJ1-6; a weak D match, TRBD1 (5 bases). Source material: blood. Here the CDR3 reads CASSLWLTEINSPLHF. The CDR3 bases are TGTGCCAGCAGCTTGTGGCTGACAGAGATTAATTCACCCCTCCACTTT.